This is a list of T cell receptor beta chains from one sample in a study of shared clonotypes between healthy human individuals. Using immunoSEQ multiplex PCR, the repertoire was profiled, and TCRdb retains in-frame clones only, with some absent. This table has about a million clones, about 74% appearing once. Source material: memory CD4+ T cells sorted from blood. These receptors were obtained from a man between 18 and 29 years old in good health. CDR3s include the opening cysteine and the closing phenylalanine or tryptophan. The D gene is left open where the match is weak. Clone size is given for some rows only: seen once, a few or many times, or a class if the clone is expanded.

CDR3 DNA: TGTGCCAGCATTAAAGGCCGGCTCCTCTCCTACGAGCAGTACTTC; CDR3 protein: CASIKGRLLSYEQYF; clone size: NA; V gene: TRBV2; D gene: NA; J gene: TRBJ2-7
CDR3 DNA: TGTGCCAGCAGCTCCCAAAGGGTGGGAGACTACGAGCAGTACTTC; CDR3 protein: CASSSQRVGDYEQYF; clone size: few; V gene: TRBV13; D gene: NA; J gene: TRBJ2-7
CDR3 DNA: TGTGCTAGTGGTTTGGTCCTAGCGGGGGGCACAGATACGCAGTATTTT; CDR3 protein: CASGLVLAGGTDTQYF; clone size: NA; V gene: TRBV12-5; D gene: TRBD2; J gene: TRBJ2-3
CDR3 DNA: TGTGCCAGTAGTATGGGACTAGCTCACAATGAGCAGTTCTTC; CDR3 protein: CASSMGLAHNEQFF; clone size: once; V gene: TRBV19; D gene: TRBD2; J gene: TRBJ2-1
CDR3 DNA: TGCGCCAGCAGCTCCGAACCCTATTCCTACGAGCAGTACTTC; CDR3 protein: CASSSEPYSYEQYF; clone size: few; V gene: TRBV5-1; D gene: NA; J gene: TRBJ2-7
CDR3 DNA: TGTGCCAGCTCATCTACGACAGGGGTGAACACTGAAGCTTTCTTT; CDR3 protein: CASSSTTGVNTEAFF; clone size: few; V gene: TRBV18; D gene: TRBD1; J gene: TRBJ1-1
CDR3 DNA: TGTGCCAGCAGCCCGCGCCCAGGGATCACTGAAGCTTTCTTT; CDR3 protein: CASSPRPGITEAFF; clone size: NA; V gene: TRBV5-4; D gene: NA; J gene: TRBJ1-1
CDR3 DNA: TGTGCCAGCAGCACGGGGCGGGGGATGACAGATACGCAGTATTTT; CDR3 protein: CASSTGRGMTDTQYF; clone size: few; V gene: TRBV5-8; D gene: TRBD2; J gene: TRBJ2-3
CDR3 DNA: TGTGCCAGCAGCCCCGACGCTGCTAGGGGCTACACCTTC; CDR3 protein: CASSPDAARGYTF; clone size: NA; V gene: TRBV6-5; D gene: NA; J gene: TRBJ1-2
CDR3 DNA: TGTGCCAGCAGCTTCGGACTAGCGGTAACCGGGGAGCTGTTTTTT; CDR3 protein: CASSFGLAVTGELFF; clone size: once; V gene: TRBV7-2; D gene: TRBD2; J gene: TRBJ2-2
CDR3 DNA: TGCGCCAGCAGCCAGACAGGGGAGAACACCGGGGAGCTGTTTTTT; CDR3 protein: CASSQTGENTGELFF; clone size: NA; V gene: TRBV5-1; D gene: TRBD1; J gene: TRBJ2-2
CDR3 DNA: TGTGCCAGCAGCTTCGCCCTCACAGATACGCAGTATTTT; CDR3 protein: CASSFALTDTQYF; clone size: NA; V gene: TRBV7-6; D gene: NA; J gene: TRBJ2-3
CDR3 DNA: TGTGCCAGCAGCTTTTTCTTCACAGGCTCCACTGAAGCTTTCTTT; CDR3 protein: CASSFFFTGSTEAFF; clone size: NA; V gene: TRBV7-9; D gene: NA; J gene: TRBJ1-1
CDR3 DNA: TGTGCCAGCAGCCCGCAGAGCTCCAATGAGCAGTTCTTC; CDR3 protein: CASSPQSSNEQFF; clone size: once; V gene: TRBV5-4; D gene: NA; J gene: TRBJ2-1
CDR3 DNA: TGTGCCAGCAGCCAGACTAGCGGGGGAGAGACCCAGTACTTC; CDR3 protein: CASSQTSGGETQYF; clone size: NA; V gene: TRBV4-2; D gene: TRBD2; J gene: TRBJ2-5
CDR3 DNA: TGTGCCAGCAGCTTAGCACAGGGGGACTACGAGCAGTACTTC; CDR3 protein: CASSLAQGDYEQYF; clone size: NA; V gene: TRBV7-2; D gene: TRBD1; J gene: TRBJ2-7
CDR3 DNA: TGTGCCAGCAGTTACTCGCGGACAGACACTGAAGCTTTCTTT; CDR3 protein: CASSYSRTDTEAFF; clone size: NA; V gene: TRBV6-5; D gene: NA; J gene: TRBJ1-1
CDR3 DNA: TGTGCCAGCAGTGTGAAGGGTGAAGCTTTCTTT; CDR3 protein: CASSVKGEAFF; clone size: NA; V gene: TRBV6-1; D gene: NA; J gene: TRBJ1-1
CDR3 DNA: TGCGCCAGCAATAAGGGCGGGAGTTCCTACGAGCAGTACTTC; CDR3 protein: CASNKGGSSYEQYF; clone size: NA; V gene: TRBV5-1; D gene: TRBD2; J gene: TRBJ2-7
CDR3 DNA: TGTGCCAGCAGTACCTGGACTAGCGGGGCTCAAGAGACCCAGTACTTC; CDR3 protein: CASSTWTSGAQETQYF; clone size: NA; V gene: TRBV28; D gene: TRBD2; J gene: TRBJ2-5
CDR3 DNA: TGTGCCACCAGCAGTGGGGGGGCTGGAAACACCATATATTTT; CDR3 protein: CATSSGGAGNTIYF; clone size: NA; V gene: TRBV15; D gene: NA; J gene: TRBJ1-3
CDR3 DNA: TGTGCCTGGAGTCGACAGGCATACAATGAGCAGTTCTTC; CDR3 protein: CAWSRQAYNEQFF; clone size: NA; V gene: TRBV30; D gene: NA; J gene: TRBJ2-1
CDR3 DNA: TGTGCCAGCAGATTAAGTCCCACAGGCAACTATGGCTACACCTTC; CDR3 protein: CASRLSPTGNYGYTF; clone size: NA; V gene: TRBV6-1; D gene: NA; J gene: TRBJ1-2
CDR3 DNA: TGTGCCAGCGATGGGGACAGGGCGTCCGGCGGCTACACCTTC; CDR3 protein: CASDGDRASGGYTF; clone size: NA; V gene: TRBV2; D gene: TRBD1; J gene: TRBJ1-2
CDR3 DNA: TGCGCCAGCAGCCCTTCTAGCGGGGGGGATACGCAGTATTTT; CDR3 protein: CASSPSSGGDTQYF; clone size: NA; V gene: TRBV5-1; D gene: TRBD2; J gene: TRBJ2-3
CDR3 DNA: TGTGCCTGGGAACAGGAGCCCTCTGGAAACACCATATATTTT; CDR3 protein: CAWEQEPSGNTIYF; clone size: NA; V gene: TRBV30; D gene: NA; J gene: TRBJ1-3
CDR3 DNA: TGTGCCAGCAGTGAGCAGGCTTTAATCCCCAATGAGCAGTTCTTC; CDR3 protein: CASSEQALIPNEQFF; clone size: NA; V gene: TRBV2; D gene: NA; J gene: TRBJ2-1
CDR3 DNA: TGTGCCAGCAGCTCCGGGAGTACAGGAAACACCATATATTTT; CDR3 protein: CASSSGSTGNTIYF; clone size: NA; V gene: TRBV7-2; D gene: NA; J gene: TRBJ1-3
CDR3 DNA: TGTGCCTGGAGCACAGGGGATCAATCTGGAAACACCATATATTTT; CDR3 protein: CAWSTGDQSGNTIYF; clone size: NA; V gene: TRBV30; D gene: TRBD1; J gene: TRBJ1-3
CDR3 DNA: TGTGCCAGCAGCCTCCTTTACGAGCAGTACTTC; CDR3 protein: CASSLLYEQYF; clone size: many; V gene: TRBV2; D gene: NA; J gene: TRBJ2-7
CDR3 DNA: TGTGCCACCAGCAGAGATCTTGGGGCGAAACGGGAGCAGTACTTC; CDR3 protein: CATSRDLGAKREQYF; clone size: NA; V gene: TRBV15; D gene: NA; J gene: TRBJ2-7
CDR3 DNA: TGTGCCAGCAGTGTTGGAGGGATTGCCGAGCAGTACTTC; CDR3 protein: CASSVGGIAEQYF; clone size: NA; V gene: TRBV2; D gene: NA; J gene: TRBJ2-7
CDR3 DNA: TGTGCCTCCTCCGGGACAGGTGATCAGCCCCAGCATTTT; CDR3 protein: CASSGTGDQPQHF; clone size: NA; V gene: TRBV30; D gene: TRBD1; J gene: TRBJ1-5
CDR3 DNA: TGTGCCAGCAGTCCTCCTGGAGGGGGCTATGGCTACACCTTC; CDR3 protein: CASSPPGGGYGYTF; clone size: NA; V gene: TRBV25-1; D gene: NA; J gene: TRBJ1-2
CDR3 DNA: TGCGCCAGCAATACTCAGGGAATCGGCACTGAAGCTTTCTTT; CDR3 protein: CASNTQGIGTEAFF; clone size: NA; V gene: TRBV10-1; D gene: NA; J gene: TRBJ1-1
CDR3 DNA: TGTGCCAGTAGTGTGGGACAGACCTCCTACGAGCAGTACTTC; CDR3 protein: CASSVGQTSYEQYF; clone size: NA; V gene: TRBV19; D gene: TRBD1; J gene: TRBJ2-7
CDR3 DNA: TGTGCCAGCAGCCGGGACCCCAAGGGGGCCCTCCACTTT; CDR3 protein: CASSRDPKGALHF; clone size: few; V gene: TRBV11-3; D gene: NA; J gene: TRBJ1-6
CDR3 DNA: TGTGCCAGCAGTGGTAGATCGTCCCTCTTCTATGGCTACACCTTC; CDR3 protein: CASSGRSSLFYGYTF; clone size: NA; V gene: TRBV6-1; D gene: NA; J gene: TRBJ1-2
CDR3 DNA: TGCGCCAGCAGCCAAGGGACAGGCGCGGGCACAGATACGCAGTATTTT; CDR3 protein: CASSQGTGAGTDTQYF; clone size: NA; V gene: TRBV4-1; D gene: TRBD1; J gene: TRBJ2-3
CDR3 DNA: TGTGCCAGCAGTCCCCTGACAGGGTTGGGCCGCGGGGGTGGCTACACCTTC; CDR3 protein: CASSPLTGLGRGGGYTF; clone size: NA; V gene: TRBV28; D gene: TRBD1; J gene: TRBJ1-2
CDR3 DNA: TGTGCCAGCAGGGGGCAGGGGGATACCAATCAGCCCCAGCATTTT; CDR3 protein: CASRGQGDTNQPQHF; clone size: few; V gene: TRBV2; D gene: TRBD1; J gene: TRBJ1-5
CDR3 DNA: TGTGCCAGCAGCGGGGGACGGGTCACTGAAGCTTTCTTT; CDR3 protein: CASSGGRVTEAFF; clone size: NA; V gene: TRBV2; D gene: NA; J gene: TRBJ1-1